A selection of T cell receptor beta chains follows, all from one sample in a study of Ad26.COV2.S vaccination and SARS-CoV-2 variants. This table comes from immunoSEQ multiplex PCR, and its TCRdb copy is limited to in-frame clones, with some not included. The sample records some 190,000 clones, 87% being singletons. Sample: peripheral blood, taken after recovery from COVID-19. Receptor source: a human donor who had recovered from COVID-19. Both conserved end residues are part of each CDR3. The order of the fields is D gene, V gene, J gene, clone size, CDR3 DNA, CDR3 protein. D genes are given only for firm matches. Some rows mark clone size as missing; the rest say once, few, many or name a class of expanded clone.

d_call: TRBD1
v_call: TRBV6-2/TRBV6-3
j_call: TRBJ1-5
clone_size: NA
cdr3_nt: TGTGCCAGCAGTTACGGGACAGGGAGCCCTCAGCCCCAGCATTTT
cdr3_aa: CASSYGTGSPQPQHF

d_call: TRBD1
v_call: TRBV9
j_call: TRBJ1-2
clone_size: NA
cdr3_nt: TGTGCCAGCAGCCCCCGGACAGGGGGCTTTGGCTACACCTTC
cdr3_aa: CASSPRTGGFGYTF

d_call: TRBD1
v_call: TRBV6-1
j_call: TRBJ1-5
clone_size: NA
cdr3_nt: TGTGCCAGCAGTGCCGGGACAGGGAATTTTGGGAATCAGCCCCAGCATTTT
cdr3_aa: CASSAGTGNFGNQPQHF

d_call: TRBD2
v_call: TRBV7-9
j_call: TRBJ2-5
clone_size: once
cdr3_nt: TGTGCCAGCAGCTCAAGACTAGCGGGAGCGAGAGAGACCCAGTACTTC
cdr3_aa: CASSSRLAGARETQYF

d_call: NA
v_call: TRBV7-7
j_call: TRBJ2-1
clone_size: NA
cdr3_nt: TGTGCTAGCAGTCCCCGGGTCATCTCCTACAATGAGCAGTTCTTC
cdr3_aa: CASSPRVISYNEQFF

d_call: TRBD2
v_call: TRBV18
j_call: TRBJ2-1
clone_size: NA
cdr3_nt: TGTGCCAGCTCTCTTCTTAGCGGGAGGATGGGCAATGAGCAGTTCTTC
cdr3_aa: CASSLLSGRMGNEQFF

d_call: TRBD1
v_call: TRBV29-1
j_call: TRBJ1-2
clone_size: once
cdr3_nt: TGCAGCTCCAGACAGGGGGCCTTTCCCTACACCTTC
cdr3_aa: CSSRQGAFPYTF

d_call: NA
v_call: TRBV5-6
j_call: TRBJ1-2
clone_size: NA
cdr3_nt: TGTGCCAGCAGCTCGGGGGGGAAGAAGAACTATGGCTACACCTTC
cdr3_aa: CASSSGGKKNYGYTF

d_call: TRBD2
v_call: TRBV7-9
j_call: TRBJ2-1
clone_size: NA
cdr3_nt: TGTGCCAGCAGCTTAGCTAGCGGGACGGCGGGTGAGCAGTTCTTC
cdr3_aa: CASSLASGTAGEQFF

d_call: NA
v_call: TRBV5-4
j_call: TRBJ1-5
clone_size: NA
cdr3_nt: TGTGCCAGCAGCTTGGAGGGGAACGATCAGCCCCAGCATTTT
cdr3_aa: CASSLEGNDQPQHF

d_call: TRBD2
v_call: TRBV4-1
j_call: TRBJ2-5
clone_size: NA
cdr3_nt: TGCGCCAGCAGGAGCGGGGGGGCGCAGACCCAGTACTTC
cdr3_aa: CASRSGGAQTQYF

d_call: NA
v_call: TRBV28
j_call: TRBJ1-2
clone_size: few
cdr3_nt: TGTGCCAGCAGCCCAGGGAACTATGGCTACACCTTC
cdr3_aa: CASSPGNYGYTF

d_call: NA
v_call: TRBV9
j_call: TRBJ1-2
clone_size: few
cdr3_nt: TGTGCCAGCACCCCGGCTTCCTATGGCTACACCTTC
cdr3_aa: CASTPASYGYTF

d_call: NA
v_call: TRBV29-1
j_call: TRBJ1-2
clone_size: NA
cdr3_nt: TGCAGCGTCGAAGACAGTCGGGGGGTCACCTTC
cdr3_aa: CSVEDSRGVTF

d_call: TRBD2
v_call: TRBV7-2
j_call: TRBJ2-1
clone_size: NA
cdr3_nt: TGTGCCAGCAGCTCTGGACTAGCGGGAGGTAGGGATGAGCAGTTCTTC
cdr3_aa: CASSSGLAGGRDEQFF

d_call: NA
v_call: TRBV19
j_call: TRBJ2-3
clone_size: NA
cdr3_nt: TGTGCCAGTAGCATTGGAGCAGGGCCAGATACGCAGTATTTT
cdr3_aa: CASSIGAGPDTQYF

d_call: NA
v_call: TRBV11-3
j_call: TRBJ1-1
clone_size: NA
cdr3_nt: TGTGCCAGCAGCCACGGGCAGGGTTCCAACACTGAAGCTTTCTTT
cdr3_aa: CASSHGQGSNTEAFF

d_call: NA
v_call: TRBV9
j_call: TRBJ2-7
clone_size: once
cdr3_nt: TGTGCCAGCAGCGCGGACGCCAACGAGCAGTACTTC
cdr3_aa: CASSADANEQYF

d_call: NA
v_call: TRBV29-1
j_call: TRBJ1-2
clone_size: NA
cdr3_nt: TGCAGCGTTGAAGCCGGGAGTAACTATGGCTACACCTTC
cdr3_aa: CSVEAGSNYGYTF

d_call: TRBD2
v_call: TRBV9
j_call: TRBJ2-2
clone_size: NA
cdr3_nt: TGTGCCAGCAGTCCCCTTCCGGGGGGGACCGGGGAGCTGTTTTTT
cdr3_aa: CASSPLPGGTGELFF

d_call: NA
v_call: TRBV21-1
j_call: TRBJ1-1
clone_size: NA
cdr3_nt: TGTGCCAGCAGCAAATCCCCCACCGGGGGGGGGAACACTGAAGCTTTCTTT
cdr3_aa: CASSKSPTGGGNTEAFF

d_call: TRBD2
v_call: TRBV10-3
j_call: TRBJ2-1
clone_size: NA
cdr3_nt: TGTGCCTCGGGACTAGCGGACAATGAGCAGTTCTTC
cdr3_aa: CASGLADNEQFF

d_call: NA
v_call: TRBV5-1
j_call: TRBJ1-4
clone_size: NA
cdr3_nt: TGCGCCAGCAGCCCGGGACACGGGAATGAAAAACTGTTTTTT
cdr3_aa: CASSPGHGNEKLFF

d_call: NA
v_call: TRBV9
j_call: TRBJ2-6
clone_size: NA
cdr3_nt: TGTGCCAGCAGCGCCACAGGGTCTGGGGCCAACGTCCTGACTTTC
cdr3_aa: CASSATGSGANVLTF

d_call: NA
v_call: TRBV4-1
j_call: TRBJ1-4
clone_size: NA
cdr3_nt: TGCGCCAGCAGCCAAGATAAGGAGGAAAAACTGTTTTTT
cdr3_aa: CASSQDKEEKLFF

d_call: NA
v_call: TRBV9
j_call: TRBJ2-3
clone_size: NA
cdr3_nt: TGTGCCAGCAGCGTAGGTACAGATACGCAGTATTTT
cdr3_aa: CASSVGTDTQYF

d_call: NA
v_call: TRBV4-1
j_call: TRBJ2-3
clone_size: NA
cdr3_nt: TGCGCCAGCAGCTCCTTTGGTAGCCCAGATACGCAGTATTTT
cdr3_aa: CASSSFGSPDTQYF

d_call: TRBD1
v_call: TRBV6-4
j_call: TRBJ1-1
clone_size: NA
cdr3_nt: TGTGCCAGCAGTGACTCCCCATTCGGGACAGGGAACACTGAAGCTTTCTTT
cdr3_aa: CASSDSPFGTGNTEAFF

d_call: TRBD1
v_call: TRBV2
j_call: TRBJ1-3
clone_size: NA
cdr3_nt: TGTGCCAGCCAGTTACCAGGGGGCAGAGACACCATATATTTT
cdr3_aa: CASQLPGGRDTIYF

d_call: TRBD2
v_call: TRBV7-9
j_call: TRBJ2-7
clone_size: NA
cdr3_nt: TGTGCCAGCAGCCACGGACTAGCGGAGCCCCCGGGCGAGCAGTACTTC
cdr3_aa: CASSHGLAEPPGEQYF

d_call: NA
v_call: TRBV18
j_call: TRBJ2-7
clone_size: NA
cdr3_nt: TGTGCCAGCTCACCGGGCAGCGCTAGCTCCTACGAGCAGTACTTC
cdr3_aa: CASSPGSASSYEQYF

d_call: TRBD1
v_call: TRBV7-3
j_call: TRBJ2-1
clone_size: few
cdr3_nt: TGTGCCAGCAGCTGGGGACAGGGGGAATACAATGAGCAGTTCTTC
cdr3_aa: CASSWGQGEYNEQFF

d_call: NA
v_call: TRBV20-1
j_call: TRBJ2-7
clone_size: NA
cdr3_nt: TGCAGTGCTGACAGGCACGAGCAGTACTTC
cdr3_aa: CSADRHEQYF

d_call: NA
v_call: TRBV7-2
j_call: TRBJ2-2
clone_size: NA
cdr3_nt: TGTGCCAGCAGCTTTGGCACCGGGGAGCTGTTTTTT
cdr3_aa: CASSFGTGELFF

d_call: NA
v_call: TRBV7-2
j_call: TRBJ1-3
clone_size: NA
cdr3_nt: TGTGCCAGCAGCCCGGGGGGCACGAGCTCTGGAAACACCATATATTTT
cdr3_aa: CASSPGGTSSGNTIYF

d_call: NA
v_call: TRBV28
j_call: TRBJ1-2
clone_size: NA
cdr3_nt: TGTGCCAGCAGTCCCGGGCATGGTAACTATGGCTACACCTTC
cdr3_aa: CASSPGHGNYGYTF

d_call: NA
v_call: TRBV29-1
j_call: TRBJ2-7
clone_size: NA
cdr3_nt: TGCAGCGCCTTGGGGGACCTCTCCTACGAGCAGTACTTC
cdr3_aa: CSALGDLSYEQYF

d_call: TRBD2
v_call: TRBV9
j_call: TRBJ2-1
clone_size: NA
cdr3_nt: TGTGCCAGCAGCGTTACGGAGACTAGCAGAGCCAACAATGAGCAGTTCTTC
cdr3_aa: CASSVTETSRANNEQFF

d_call: NA
v_call: TRBV4-1
j_call: TRBJ2-6
clone_size: NA
cdr3_nt: TGCGCCAGCAGCCAAGGAAGTGCTGGGGCCAACGTCCTGACTTTC
cdr3_aa: CASSQGSAGANVLTF

d_call: TRBD1
v_call: TRBV6-6
j_call: TRBJ1-6
clone_size: NA
cdr3_nt: TGTGCCAGCAGTTTCGCAGGACAGGACGGCCTCCACTTT
cdr3_aa: CASSFAGQDGLHF

d_call: TRBD1
v_call: TRBV10-3
j_call: TRBJ1-1
clone_size: few
cdr3_nt: TGTGCCATCACTCGACAGGGGAACACTGAAGCTTTCTTT
cdr3_aa: CAITRQGNTEAFF

d_call: NA
v_call: TRBV29-1
j_call: TRBJ1-6
clone_size: NA
cdr3_nt: TGCAGCGTTGGAGGGGACTTAGGATCACCCCTCCACTTT
cdr3_aa: CSVGGDLGSPLHF

d_call: NA
v_call: TRBV28
j_call: TRBJ1-3
clone_size: NA
cdr3_nt: TGTGCCAGCAGTCCCAGTGGAAACACCATATATTTT
cdr3_aa: CASSPSGNTIYF

d_call: TRBD1
v_call: TRBV9
j_call: TRBJ1-4
clone_size: NA
cdr3_nt: TGTGCCAGCAGCCCCTGGACAGGGGGAAATGAAAAACTGTTTTTT
cdr3_aa: CASSPWTGGNEKLFF

d_call: TRBD1
v_call: TRBV5-4
j_call: TRBJ2-2
clone_size: NA
cdr3_nt: TGTGCCAGCAGCCCACGGCAGGGGGACGGGGAGCTGTTTTTT
cdr3_aa: CASSPRQGDGELFF

d_call: TRBD2
v_call: TRBV5-4
j_call: TRBJ2-7
clone_size: NA
cdr3_nt: TGTGCCAGCAGCTTCAACGGGGGGAACTACGAGCAGTACTTC
cdr3_aa: CASSFNGGNYEQYF

d_call: NA
v_call: TRBV19
j_call: TRBJ1-5
clone_size: few
cdr3_nt: TGTGCCAGTAGTATAGCTCACCTTTACAATCAGCCCCAGCATTTT
cdr3_aa: CASSIAHLYNQPQHF